A single T cell receptor beta chain is shown here with its context. The record originates from a study of intratumoral heterogeneity in liver cancer. Early-stage hepatocellular carcinoma patients were treatment-naïve prior to resection. Produced via immunoSEQ multiplex PCR; TCRdb's table is partial and in-frame only. The sample shows around 5,400 clones, around 72% of them seen only once. The V gene's germline CDR1 is LNHDA and CDR2 SQIVND (reference sequence). Trimming at V came to 6 bases and at J to 6 bases, leaving 2 bases not matched to a gene. The CDR3 loop spans 12 amino acids. The sample consisted of tumor-adjacent normal tissue, taken before any cancer treatment. This receptor was obtained from a man between 70 and 80 years old with hepatocellular carcinoma. The V and J genes are TRBV19 and TRBJ2-1; TRBD2 aligns across 7 bases. The CDR3 reads CASRRGVNEQFF. For the CDR3, the DNA is TGTGCCAGTAGACGGGGGGTCAATGAGCAGTTCTTC.